The source of this TCR beta chain is a study of shared clonotypes between healthy human individuals. Deep was the level used in running the assay. The method was immunoSEQ multiplex PCR; TCRdb's version includes in-frame clones alone and lacks a portion of them. Here the sample spans 2,500,000 or so clones, 85% to 95% being singletons. The V and J ends lost 0 bases and 3 bases respectively, with 10 bases between them. In germline, CDR1 is SGHRS, CDR2 YFSETQ. The CDR3 runs to 14 residues. Comments on this clone: At the DNA level, this CDR3 is encoded by other sequences in the same sample as well.

The investigators split CD4+ cells into a CD45RA+ naive subset and a CD45RA-negative memory subset. The receptor was derived from a young man in good health. Some clones in this sample may be carry-over from other donors' samples. The V call is TRBV5-1, the J call TRBJ2-7; D unresolved. Material: naive CD4+ T cells from PBMCs. Subset described: CD45RA+ positively selected. The CDR3 is CASSLGVRSYEQYF. CDR3 nucleotides: TGCGCCAGCAGCTTGGGCGTCAGGAGCTACGAGCAGTACTTC.